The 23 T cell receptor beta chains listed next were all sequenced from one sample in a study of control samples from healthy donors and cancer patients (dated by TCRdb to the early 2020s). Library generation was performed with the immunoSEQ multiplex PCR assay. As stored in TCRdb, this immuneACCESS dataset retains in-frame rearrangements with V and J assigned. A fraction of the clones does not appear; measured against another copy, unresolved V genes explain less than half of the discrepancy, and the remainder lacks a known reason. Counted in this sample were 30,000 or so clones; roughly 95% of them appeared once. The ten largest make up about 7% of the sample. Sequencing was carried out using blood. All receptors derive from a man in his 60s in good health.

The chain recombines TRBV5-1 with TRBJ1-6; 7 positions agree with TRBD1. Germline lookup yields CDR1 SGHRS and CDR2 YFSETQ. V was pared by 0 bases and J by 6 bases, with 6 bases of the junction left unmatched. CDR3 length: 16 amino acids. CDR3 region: CASSLGGGVGNSPLHF. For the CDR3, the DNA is TGCGCCAGCAGCTTGGGAGGGGGCGTAGGTAATTCACCCCTCCACTTT.

CDR3 DNA: TGTGCCAGTAGTCCTGGACGCCACACTGAAGCTTTCTTT. It yields the protein CASSPGRHTEAFF. The rearrangement uses TRBV19 and TRBJ1-1; D ambiguous. Between the trimmed V and J ends, which lost 5 bases and 3 bases, there was a span of 10 bases. The CDR3 sequence is 13 residues long. Germline V gives CDR1 LNHDA, CDR2 SQIVND (reference sequence).

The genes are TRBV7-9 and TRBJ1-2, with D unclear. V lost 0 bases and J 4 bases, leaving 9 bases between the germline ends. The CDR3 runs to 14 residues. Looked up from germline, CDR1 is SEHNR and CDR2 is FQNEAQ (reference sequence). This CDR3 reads CASSLAGPPYGYTF. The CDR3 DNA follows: TGTGCCAGCAGCTTAGCAGGGCCTCCCTATGGCTACACCTTC.

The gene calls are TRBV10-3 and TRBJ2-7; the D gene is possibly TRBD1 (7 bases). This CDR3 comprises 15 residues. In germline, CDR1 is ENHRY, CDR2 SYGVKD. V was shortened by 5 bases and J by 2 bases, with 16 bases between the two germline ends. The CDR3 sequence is CAISWGDSVTYEQYF. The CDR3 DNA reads TGTGCCATCAGTTGGGGGGACAGTGTTACCTACGAGCAGTACTTC.

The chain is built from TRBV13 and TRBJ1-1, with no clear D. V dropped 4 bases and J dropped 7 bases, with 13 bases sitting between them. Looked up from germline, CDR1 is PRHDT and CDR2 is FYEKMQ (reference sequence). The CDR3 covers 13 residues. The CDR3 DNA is TGTGCCAGCAGCTCGGGCAACGACGGTGAAGCTTTCTTT. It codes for CASSSGNDGEAFF.

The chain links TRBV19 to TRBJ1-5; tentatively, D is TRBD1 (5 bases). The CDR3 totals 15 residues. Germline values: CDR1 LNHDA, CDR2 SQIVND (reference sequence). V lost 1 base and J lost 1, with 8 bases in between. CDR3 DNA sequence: TGTGCCAGTAGTATAGCCAGGGTCAGCAATCAGCCCCAGCATTTT. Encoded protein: CASSIARVSNQPQHF.

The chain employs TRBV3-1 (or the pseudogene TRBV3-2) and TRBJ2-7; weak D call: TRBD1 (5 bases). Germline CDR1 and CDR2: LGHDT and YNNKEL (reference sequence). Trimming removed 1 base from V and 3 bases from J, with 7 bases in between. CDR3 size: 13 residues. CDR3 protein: CASSQGQFYEQYF. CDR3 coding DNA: TGTGCCAGCAGCCAAGGACAGTTCTACGAGCAGTACTTC.

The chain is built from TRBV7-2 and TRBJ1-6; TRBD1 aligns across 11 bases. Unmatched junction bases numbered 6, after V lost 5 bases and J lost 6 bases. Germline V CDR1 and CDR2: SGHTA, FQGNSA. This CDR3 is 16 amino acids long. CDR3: CASSPGGQGANSPLHF. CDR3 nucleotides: TGTGCCAGCAGCCCCGGAGGACAGGGGGCTAATTCACCCCTCCACTTT.

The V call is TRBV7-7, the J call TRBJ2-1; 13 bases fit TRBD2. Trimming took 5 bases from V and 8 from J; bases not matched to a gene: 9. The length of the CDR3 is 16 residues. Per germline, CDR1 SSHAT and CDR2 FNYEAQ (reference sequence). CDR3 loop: CASSALAGGPRDEQFF. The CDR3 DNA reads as TGTGCCAGCAGCGCACTAGCGGGGGGGCCTAGGGATGAGCAGTTCTTC. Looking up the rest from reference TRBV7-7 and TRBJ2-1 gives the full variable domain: GAGVSQSPRYKVTKRGQDVTLRCDPISSHATLYWYQQALGQGPEFLTYFNYEAQPDKSGLPSDRFSAERPEGSISTLTIQRTEQRDSAMYRCASSALAGGPRDEQFFGPGTRLTVL.

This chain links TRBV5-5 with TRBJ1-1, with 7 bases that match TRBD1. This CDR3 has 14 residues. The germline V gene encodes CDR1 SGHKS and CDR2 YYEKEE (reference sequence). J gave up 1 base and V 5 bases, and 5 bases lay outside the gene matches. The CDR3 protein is CASSHTGENTEAFF. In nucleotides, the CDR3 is TGTGCCAGCAGTCACACAGGGGAGAACACTGAAGCTTTCTTT. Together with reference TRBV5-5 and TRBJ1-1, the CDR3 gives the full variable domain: DAGVTQSPTHLIKTRGQQVTLRCSPISGHKSVSWYQQVLGQGPQFIFQYYEKEERGRGNFPDRFSARQFPNYSSELNVNALLLGDSALYLCASSHTGENTEAFFGQGTRLTVV.

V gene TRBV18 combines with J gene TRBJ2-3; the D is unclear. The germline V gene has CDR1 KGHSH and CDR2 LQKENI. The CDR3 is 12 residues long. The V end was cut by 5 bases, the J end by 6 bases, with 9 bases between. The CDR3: CASSSSGDTQYF. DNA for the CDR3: TGTGCCAGCTCATCCTCCGGGGATACGCAGTATTTT.

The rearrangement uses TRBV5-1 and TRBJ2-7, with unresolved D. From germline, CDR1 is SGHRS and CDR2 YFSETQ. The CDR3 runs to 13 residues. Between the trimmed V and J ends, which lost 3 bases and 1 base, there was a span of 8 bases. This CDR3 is CASSSLVSYEQYF. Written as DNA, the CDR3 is TGCGCCAGCAGCTCACTTGTTTCCTACGAGCAGTACTTC.

The CDR3 spells CASSPPPSLETQYF. The CDR3, as DNA: TGTGCCAGCAGCCCACCTCCCTCTTTAGAGACCCAGTACTTC. The chain couples TRBV7-2 to TRBJ2-5; D call uncertain. Germline V lookup: CDR1 SGHTA, CDR2 FQGNSA. V was shortened by 5 bases and J by 4 bases, with 14 bases between the two germline ends. This CDR3 contains 14 residues.

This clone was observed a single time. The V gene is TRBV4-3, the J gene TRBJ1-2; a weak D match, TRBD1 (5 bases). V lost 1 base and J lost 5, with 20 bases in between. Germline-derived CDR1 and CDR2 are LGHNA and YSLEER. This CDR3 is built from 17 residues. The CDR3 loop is CASSQAAGGREGYGYTF. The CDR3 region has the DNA TGCGCCAGCAGCCAAGCCGCGGGAGGCAGGGAGGGATATGGCTACACCTTC.

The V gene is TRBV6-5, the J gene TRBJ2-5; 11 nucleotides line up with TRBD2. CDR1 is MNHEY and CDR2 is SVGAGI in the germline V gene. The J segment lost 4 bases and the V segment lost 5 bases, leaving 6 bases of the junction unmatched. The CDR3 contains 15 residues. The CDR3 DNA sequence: TGTGCCAGCAGTCTACTAGCGGGGGCCGGAGAGACCCAGTACTTC. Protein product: CASSLLAGAGETQYF.

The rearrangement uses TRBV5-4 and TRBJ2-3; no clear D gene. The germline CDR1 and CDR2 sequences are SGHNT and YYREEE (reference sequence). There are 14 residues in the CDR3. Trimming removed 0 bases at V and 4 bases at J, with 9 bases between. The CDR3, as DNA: TGTGCCAGCAGCTTGGATACGGGTGCAGATACGCAGTATTTT. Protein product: CASSLDTGADTQYF.

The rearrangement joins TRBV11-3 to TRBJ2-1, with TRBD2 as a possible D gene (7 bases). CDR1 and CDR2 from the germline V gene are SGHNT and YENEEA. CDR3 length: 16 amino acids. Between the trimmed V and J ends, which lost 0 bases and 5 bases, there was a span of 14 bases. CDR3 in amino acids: CASSLDGRGGNNEQFF. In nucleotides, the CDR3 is TGTGCCAGCAGCTTAGATGGAAGGGGGGGGAACAATGAGCAGTTCTTC.

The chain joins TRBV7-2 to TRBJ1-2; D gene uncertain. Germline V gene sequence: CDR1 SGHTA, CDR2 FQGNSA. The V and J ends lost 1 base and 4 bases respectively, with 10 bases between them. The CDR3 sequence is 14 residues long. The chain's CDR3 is CASSLDIGSYGYTF. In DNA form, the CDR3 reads TGTGCCAGCAGCTTAGATATTGGGAGCTATGGCTACACCTTC.

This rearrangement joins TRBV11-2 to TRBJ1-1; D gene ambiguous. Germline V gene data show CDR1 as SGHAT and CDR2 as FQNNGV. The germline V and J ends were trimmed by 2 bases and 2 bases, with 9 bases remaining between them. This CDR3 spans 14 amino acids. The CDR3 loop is CASSLYSLNTEAFF. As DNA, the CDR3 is TGTGCCAGCAGCTTATACAGCCTAAACACTGAAGCTTTCTTT.

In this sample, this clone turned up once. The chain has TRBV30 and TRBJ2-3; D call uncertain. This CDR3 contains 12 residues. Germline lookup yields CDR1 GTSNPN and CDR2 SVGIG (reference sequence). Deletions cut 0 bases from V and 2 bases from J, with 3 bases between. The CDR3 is CAWSVNTDTQYF. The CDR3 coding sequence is TGTGCCTGGAGTGTAAACACAGATACGCAGTATTTT.

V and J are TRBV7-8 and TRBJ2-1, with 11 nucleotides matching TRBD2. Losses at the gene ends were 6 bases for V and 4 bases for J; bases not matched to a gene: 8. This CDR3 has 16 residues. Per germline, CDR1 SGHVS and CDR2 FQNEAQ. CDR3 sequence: CASSPRGLAEYNEQFF. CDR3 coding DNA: TGTGCCAGCAGTCCTCGGGGACTAGCGGAATACAATGAGCAGTTCTTC.

This CDR3 reads CASSLAGAGNTIYF. CDR3 nucleotide sequence: TGTGCCAGCAGCTTGGCCGGGGCTGGAAACACCATATATTTT. This chain connects TRBV5-4 to TRBJ1-3; D remains ambiguous. V was trimmed by 0 bases and J by 2 bases, leaving 6 bases between them. The CDR3 has 14 amino acids. The germline V gene encodes CDR1 SGHNT and CDR2 YYREEE (reference sequence).

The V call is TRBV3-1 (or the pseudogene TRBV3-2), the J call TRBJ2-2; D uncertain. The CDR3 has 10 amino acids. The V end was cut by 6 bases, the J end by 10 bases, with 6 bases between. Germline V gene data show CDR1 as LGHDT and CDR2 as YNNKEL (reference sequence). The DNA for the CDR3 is TGTGCCAGCAGGACGGAGGAGCTGTTTTTT. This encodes CASRTEELFF.